What follows is one TCR beta chain and its context. The antigen is not known. Trimming took 6 bases from V and 3 from J; bases not matched to a gene: 8. The CDR3 loop spans 14 amino acids. CDR1 is DFQATT and CDR2 is SNEGSKA in the germline V gene (reference sequence). This record comes from a study of post-analysis software for immune sequencing data. Study context: Recorded disease courses covered relapsing-remitting, secondary progressive and progressive-relapsing multiple sclerosis. Some patients had no subtype annotation.

Unique molecular identifiers were carried by the TCR beta cDNA libraries. TCRdb recomputed calls from the PCR reads with MiXCR, one row per CDR3 protein. Counted here are some 240,000 distinct CDR3 sequences, 30% to 45% occurring once; the ten biggest clones make up around 4.7%. Study-level results: In patients, TRBV5-6, TRBV5-1 and TRBV20-1 belonged to about five TRBV segments found more frequently than in controls.

The J gene is TRBJ2-3, the V gene TRBV20-1; 8 bases are shared with TRBD1. The sequencing sample was made of blood. This TCR came from a girl between 5 and 17 years old with multiple sclerosis. CDR3 region: CSAPTGGRTDTQYF. CDR3 DNA sequence: TGCAGTGCCCCTACAGGGGGTAGGACAGATACGCAGTATTTT.